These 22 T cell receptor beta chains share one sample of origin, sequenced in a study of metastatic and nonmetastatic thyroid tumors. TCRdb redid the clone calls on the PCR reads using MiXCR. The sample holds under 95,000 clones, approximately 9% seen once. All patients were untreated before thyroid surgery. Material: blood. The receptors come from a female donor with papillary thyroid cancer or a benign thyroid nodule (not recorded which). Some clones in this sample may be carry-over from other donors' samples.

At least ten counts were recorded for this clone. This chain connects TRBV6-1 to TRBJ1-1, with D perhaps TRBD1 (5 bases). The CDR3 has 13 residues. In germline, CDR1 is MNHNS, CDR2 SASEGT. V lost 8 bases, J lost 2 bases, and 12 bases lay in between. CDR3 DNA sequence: TGTGCCAGCCGGGACGCGGTAAACACTGAAGCTTTCTTT. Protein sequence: CASRDAVNTEAFF.

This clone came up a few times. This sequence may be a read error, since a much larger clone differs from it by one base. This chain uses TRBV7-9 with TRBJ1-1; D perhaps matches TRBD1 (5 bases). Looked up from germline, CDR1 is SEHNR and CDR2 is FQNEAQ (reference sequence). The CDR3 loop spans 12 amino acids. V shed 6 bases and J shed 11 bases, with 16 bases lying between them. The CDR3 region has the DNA TGTGCCAGCAGGGGGCCTTCCCGGTGGGCTTTCTTT. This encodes CASRGPSRWAFF.

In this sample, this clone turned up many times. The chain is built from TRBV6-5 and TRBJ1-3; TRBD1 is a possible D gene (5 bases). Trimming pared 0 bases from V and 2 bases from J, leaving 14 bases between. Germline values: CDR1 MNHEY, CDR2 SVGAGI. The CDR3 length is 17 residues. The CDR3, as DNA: TGTGCCAGCAGTTACTCGTTATGGGGGAAAACTGGAAACACCATATATTTT. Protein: CASSYSLWGKTGNTIYF.

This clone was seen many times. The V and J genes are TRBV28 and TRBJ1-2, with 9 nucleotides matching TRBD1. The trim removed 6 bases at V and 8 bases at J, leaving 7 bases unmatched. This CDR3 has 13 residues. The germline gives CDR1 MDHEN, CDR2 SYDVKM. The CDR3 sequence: CASRLTGGLGYTF. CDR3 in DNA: TGTGCCAGCAGGCTTACAGGGGGCTTAGGCTACACCTTC.

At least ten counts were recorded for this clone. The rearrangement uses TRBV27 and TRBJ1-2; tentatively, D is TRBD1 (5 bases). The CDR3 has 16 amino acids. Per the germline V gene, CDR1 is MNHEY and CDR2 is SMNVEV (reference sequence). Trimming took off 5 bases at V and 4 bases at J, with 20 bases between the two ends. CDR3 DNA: TGTGCCAGCAGTACATCAGGTACAGGAGCGCTCTATGGCTACACCTTC. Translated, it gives CASSTSGTGALYGYTF.

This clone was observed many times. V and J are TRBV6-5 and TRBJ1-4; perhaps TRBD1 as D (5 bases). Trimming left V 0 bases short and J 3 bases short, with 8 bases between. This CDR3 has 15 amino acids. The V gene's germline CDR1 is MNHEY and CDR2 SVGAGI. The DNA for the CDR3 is TGTGCCAGCAGTTACTCGAGGGGTGCTAATGAAAAACTGTTTTTT. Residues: CASSYSRGANEKLFF.

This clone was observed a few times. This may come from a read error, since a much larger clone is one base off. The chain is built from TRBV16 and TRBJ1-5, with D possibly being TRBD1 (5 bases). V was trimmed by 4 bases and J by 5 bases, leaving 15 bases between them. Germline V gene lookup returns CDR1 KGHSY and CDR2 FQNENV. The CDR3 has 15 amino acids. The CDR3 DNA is TGTGCCAGCAGCCGGGCGACAGTAGACTATCAGCCCCAGCATTTT. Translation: CASSRATVDYQPQHF.

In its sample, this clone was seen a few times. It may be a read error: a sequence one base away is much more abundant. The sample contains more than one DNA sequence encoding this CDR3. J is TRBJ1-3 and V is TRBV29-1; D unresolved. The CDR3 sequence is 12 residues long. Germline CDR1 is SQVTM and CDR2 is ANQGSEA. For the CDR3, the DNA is TGCAGCGTTGAAGAGACTGGGAACACCATATATTTT. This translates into CSVEETGNTIYF.

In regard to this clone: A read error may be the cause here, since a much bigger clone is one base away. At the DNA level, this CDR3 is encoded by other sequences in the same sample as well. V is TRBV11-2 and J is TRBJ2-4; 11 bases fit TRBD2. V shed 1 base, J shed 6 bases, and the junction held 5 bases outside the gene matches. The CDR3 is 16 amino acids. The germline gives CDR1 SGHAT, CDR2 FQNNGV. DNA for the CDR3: TGTGCCAGCAGCTTAGCAGCTAGCGGGGGGCTAAACATTCAGTACTTC. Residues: CASSLAASGGLNIQYF.

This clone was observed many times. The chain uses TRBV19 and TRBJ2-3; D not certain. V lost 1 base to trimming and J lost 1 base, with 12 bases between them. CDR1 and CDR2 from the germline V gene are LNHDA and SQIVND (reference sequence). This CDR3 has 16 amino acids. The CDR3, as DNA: TGTGCCAGTAGTATAGGACATGACCTGGGCACAGATACGCAGTATTTT. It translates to CASSIGHDLGTDTQYF.

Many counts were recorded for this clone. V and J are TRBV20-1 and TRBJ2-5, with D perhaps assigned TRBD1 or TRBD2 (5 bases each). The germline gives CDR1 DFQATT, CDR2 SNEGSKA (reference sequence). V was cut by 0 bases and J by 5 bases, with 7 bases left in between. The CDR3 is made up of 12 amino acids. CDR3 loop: CSAREGTETQYF. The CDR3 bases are TGCAGTGCTAGAGAGGGGACGGAGACCCAGTACTTC.

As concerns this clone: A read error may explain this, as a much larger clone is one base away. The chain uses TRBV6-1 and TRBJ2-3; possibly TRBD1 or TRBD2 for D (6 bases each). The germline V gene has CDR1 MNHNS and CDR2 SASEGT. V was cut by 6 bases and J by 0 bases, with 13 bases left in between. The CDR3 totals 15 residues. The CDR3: CASSYRGPSTDTQYF. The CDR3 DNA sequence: TGTGCCAGCAGCTACCGGGGGCCTAGCACAGATACGCAGTATTTT.

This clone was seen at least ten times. The CDR3 spells CASTPIRTSGGTYEQYF. The CDR3 DNA reads TGTGCCAGCACCCCCATCCGGACTAGCGGGGGAACCTACGAGCAGTACTTC. The rearrangement joins TRBV2 to TRBJ2-7, with 13 bases that match TRBD2. The trim removed 7 bases at V and 2 bases at J, leaving 11 bases unmatched. The germline gives CDR1 SNHLY, CDR2 FYNNEI. The CDR3 runs 17 residues.

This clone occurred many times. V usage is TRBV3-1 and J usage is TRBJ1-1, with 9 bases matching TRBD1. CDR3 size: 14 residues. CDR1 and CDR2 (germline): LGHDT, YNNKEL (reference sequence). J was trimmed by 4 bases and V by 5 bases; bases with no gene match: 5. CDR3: CASSFPGQGTEAFF. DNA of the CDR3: TGTGCCAGCAGCTTCCCGGGACAGGGCACTGAAGCTTTCTTT.

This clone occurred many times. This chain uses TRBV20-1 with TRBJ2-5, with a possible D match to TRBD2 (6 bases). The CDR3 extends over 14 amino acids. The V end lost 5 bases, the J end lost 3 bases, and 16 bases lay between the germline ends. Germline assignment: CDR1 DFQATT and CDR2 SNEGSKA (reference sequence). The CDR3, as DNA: TGCAGTGCTCAAATTGGGGCGGGAAAAGAGACCCAGTACTTC. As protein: CSAQIGAGKETQYF.

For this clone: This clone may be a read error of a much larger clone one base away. The CDR3 spells CASIEETGRWTEAFF. CDR3 coding DNA: TGTGCCAGCATTGAAGAGACGGGGAGATGGACTGAAGCTTTCTTT. The V and J genes are TRBV2 and TRBJ1-1; no firm D call. This CDR3 is 15 amino acids long. Germline V gene data show CDR1 as SNHLY and CDR2 as FYNNEI.

CDR3 in amino acids: CAWGQGFEAFF. Written as DNA, the CDR3 is TGTGCCTGGGGACAGGGATTCGAAGCTTTCTTT. The chain employs TRBV30 and TRBJ1-1; 8 nucleotides agree with TRBD1. V lost 5 bases, J lost 8 bases, and 4 bases stayed unmatched. The germline CDR1 and CDR2 sequences are GTSNPN and SVGIG (reference sequence). The CDR3 spans 11 residues.

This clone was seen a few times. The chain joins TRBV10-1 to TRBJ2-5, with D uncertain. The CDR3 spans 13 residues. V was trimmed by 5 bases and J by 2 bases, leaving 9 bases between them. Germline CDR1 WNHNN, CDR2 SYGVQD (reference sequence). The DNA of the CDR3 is TGCGCCAGCAGTCGAGGCTTTCAAGAGACCCAGTACTTC. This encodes CASSRGFQETQYF.

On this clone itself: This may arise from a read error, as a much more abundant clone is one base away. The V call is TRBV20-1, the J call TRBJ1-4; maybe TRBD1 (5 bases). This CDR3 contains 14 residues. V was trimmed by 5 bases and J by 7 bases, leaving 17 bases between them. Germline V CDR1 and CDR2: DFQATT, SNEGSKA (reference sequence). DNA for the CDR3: TGCAGTGCTGGCCATATGCGGGGGGGTGAAAAACTGTTTTTT. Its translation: CSAGHMRGGEKLFF.

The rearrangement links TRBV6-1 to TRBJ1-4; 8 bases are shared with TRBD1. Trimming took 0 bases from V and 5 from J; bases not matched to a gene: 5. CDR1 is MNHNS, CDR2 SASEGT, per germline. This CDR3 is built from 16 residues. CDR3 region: CASSEAGGTGNEKLFF. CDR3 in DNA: TGTGCCAGCAGTGAAGCGGGGGGGACAGGAAATGAAAAACTGTTTTTT.

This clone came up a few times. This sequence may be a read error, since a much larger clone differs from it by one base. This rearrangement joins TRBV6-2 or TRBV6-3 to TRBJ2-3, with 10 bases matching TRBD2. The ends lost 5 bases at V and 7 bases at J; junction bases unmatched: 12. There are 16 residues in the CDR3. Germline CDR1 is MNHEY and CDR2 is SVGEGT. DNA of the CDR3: TGTGCCAGCAGTCCGCTAGCGGGGGTTAGGAGATATACGCAGTATTTT. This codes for CASSPLAGVRRYTQYF.

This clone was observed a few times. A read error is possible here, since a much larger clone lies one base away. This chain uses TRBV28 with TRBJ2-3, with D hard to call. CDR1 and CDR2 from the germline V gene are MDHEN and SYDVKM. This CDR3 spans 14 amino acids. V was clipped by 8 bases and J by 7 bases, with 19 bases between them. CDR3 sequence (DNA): TGTGCCAGCGTTAGCTACCCTACGACATATACGCAGTATTTT. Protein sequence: CASVSYPTTYTQYF.